This T cell receptor (beta chain) was retrieved from a study of control samples from healthy donors and cancer patients. Only one count was recorded for this clone. Assay: immunoSEQ multiplex PCR; the TCRdb copy retains only in-frame clones and omits some. Of about 120,000 clones listed, under 95% are singletons. From germline, CDR1 is SNHLY and CDR2 FYNNEI. The V gene end was trimmed by 5 bases and the J gene end by 4 bases; junction bases not matched to a gene: 11. The length of the CDR3 is 16 residues. The sequencing input was PBMCs. J is TRBJ1-5 and V is TRBV2, with 7 bases fitting TRBD1. The receptor's source is a man in his forties or fifties with head and neck cancer. This CDR3 is CASSLPGAGGNQPQHF. The CDR3 DNA reads TGTGCCAGCAGTCTCCCCGGGGCAGGGGGGAATCAGCCCCAGCATTTT.